The T cell receptor (beta chain) under discussion was sequenced for a study of technical replicates of blood from a handful of donors. The V end was cut by 4 bases, the J end by 4 bases, with 19 bases between. Germline CDR1 LNHDA, CDR2 SQIVND (reference sequence). CDR3 size: 16 residues. The data were produced by immunoSEQ multiplex PCR, yet TCRdb's version contains in-frame clones alone and is incomplete. Of more than 90,000 clones listed, nearly 97% were seen once; the top ten hold 0.2% to 0.25%. J is TRBJ1-1 and V is TRBV19; perhaps TRBD1 as D (6 bases). Sequenced sample: T cells isolated from PBMCs. This receptor was taken from a human donor in good health. The CDR3 DNA follows: TGTGCCAGTAGTAGACGGGCAAACAGGGAAGGCACTGAAGCTTTCTTT. Its protein product is CASSRRANREGTEAFF.